Detailed here is one T cell receptor beta chain. The data were taken from a study of blood T cell repertoires in COVID-19. Some clones are missing from TCRdb's copy, which holds only in-frame ones; the method was immunoSEQ multiplex PCR. There are 110,000 to 150,000 clones in the sample; 88% occur only once, and less than 2% lies in the top ten. This CDR3 has 16 amino acids. CDR1 and CDR2 (germline): SGHRS, YFSETQ. Trimming cost V 5 bases and J 5 bases; bases outside gene matches: 12. J is TRBJ2-5 and V is TRBV5-1, with 10 bases identical to TRBD2. Specimen: peripheral blood. This TCR was recovered from a man between 65 and 80 years old with acute or convalescent COVID-19. As DNA, the CDR3 is TGCGCCAGCAGTCGAGGACTAGCGGAGAACAAGGAGACCCAGTACTTC. Amino acid sequence: CASSRGLAENKETQYF.